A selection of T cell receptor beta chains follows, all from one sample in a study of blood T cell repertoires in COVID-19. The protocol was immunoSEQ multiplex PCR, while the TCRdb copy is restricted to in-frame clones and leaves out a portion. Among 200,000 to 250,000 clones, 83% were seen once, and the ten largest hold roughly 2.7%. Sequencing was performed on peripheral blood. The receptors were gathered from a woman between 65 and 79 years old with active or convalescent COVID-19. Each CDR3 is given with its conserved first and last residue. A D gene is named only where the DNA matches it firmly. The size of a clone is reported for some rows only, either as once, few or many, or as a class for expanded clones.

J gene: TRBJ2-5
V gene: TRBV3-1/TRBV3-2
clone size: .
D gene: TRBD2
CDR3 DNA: TGTGCCAGCAGCATCGGACTAGCTCCAGAGACCCAGTACTTC
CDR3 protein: CASSIGLAPETQYF

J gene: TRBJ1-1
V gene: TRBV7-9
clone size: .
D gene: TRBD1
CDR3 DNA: TGTGCCAGCAGCCGAGGGGGCGAGGCCACTGAAGCTTTCTTT
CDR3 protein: CASSRGGEATEAFF

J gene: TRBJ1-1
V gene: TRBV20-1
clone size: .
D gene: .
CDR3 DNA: TGCAGTGCTAGTGAACCGGGGGATGCTTTCTTT
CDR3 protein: CSASEPGDAFF

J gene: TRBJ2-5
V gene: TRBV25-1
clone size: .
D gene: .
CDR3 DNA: TGTGCCAGCAGTGAATTCGGGAGAGAGACCCAGTACTTC
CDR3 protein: CASSEFGRETQYF

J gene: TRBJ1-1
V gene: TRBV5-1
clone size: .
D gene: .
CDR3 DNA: TGCGCCAGCAGCTTGGAGCCCAGGCCAGGCACTGAAGCTTTCTTT
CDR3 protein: CASSLEPRPGTEAFF

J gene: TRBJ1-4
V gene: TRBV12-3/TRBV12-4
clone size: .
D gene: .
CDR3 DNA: TGTGCCAGCAGTCCCCGGGTAGAAAAACTGTTTTTT
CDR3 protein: CASSPRVEKLFF

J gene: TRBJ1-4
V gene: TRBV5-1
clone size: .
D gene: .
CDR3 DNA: TGCGCCAGCAGAACCGGGACAAGTAATGAAAAACTGTTTTTT
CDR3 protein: CASRTGTSNEKLFF

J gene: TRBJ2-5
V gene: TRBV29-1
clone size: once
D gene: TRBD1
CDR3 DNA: TGCAGCGGGACAGGGGGCGCGGGAGAGACCCAGTACTTC
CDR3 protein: CSGTGGAGETQYF

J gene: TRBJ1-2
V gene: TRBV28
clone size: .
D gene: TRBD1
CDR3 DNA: TGTGCCAGCACCCTATTACAGGGGGACGGCTACACCTTC
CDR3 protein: CASTLLQGDGYTF

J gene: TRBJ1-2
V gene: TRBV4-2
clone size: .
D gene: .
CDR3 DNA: TGTGCCAGCAGCCAAGATGAGGGTACCTATGGCTACACCTTC
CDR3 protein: CASSQDEGTYGYTF

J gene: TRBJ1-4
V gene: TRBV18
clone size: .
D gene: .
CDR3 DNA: TGTGCCAGCTCATCCAGTGTTAATGAAAAACTGTTTTTT
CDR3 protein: CASSSSVNEKLFF

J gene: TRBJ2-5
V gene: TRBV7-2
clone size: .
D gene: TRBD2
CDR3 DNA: TGTGCCAGCAGCCAAGACCCGGCTAGCGGCCCGGGGTCCCAGTACTTC
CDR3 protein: CASSQDPASGPGSQYF

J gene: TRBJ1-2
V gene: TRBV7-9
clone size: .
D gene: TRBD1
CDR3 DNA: TGTGCCAGCAGCGACGTAGGGACCGGGACAGGCTATGGCTACACCTTC
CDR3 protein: CASSDVGTGTGYGYTF

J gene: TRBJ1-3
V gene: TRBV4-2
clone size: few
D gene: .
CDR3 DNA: TGTGCCAGCAGCCAAGATTGGACAACTGGAAACACCATATATTTT
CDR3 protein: CASSQDWTTGNTIYF

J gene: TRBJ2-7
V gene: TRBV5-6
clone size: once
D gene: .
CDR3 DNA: TGTGCCAGCAGCTTCGAAGGGGCCGGATACGAGCAGTACTTC
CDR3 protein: CASSFEGAGYEQYF

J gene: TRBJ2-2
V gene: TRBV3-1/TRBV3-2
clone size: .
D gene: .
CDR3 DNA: TGTGCCAGCAGCCCACCGGGAACGAACACCGGGGAGCTGTTTTTT
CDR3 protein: CASSPPGTNTGELFF

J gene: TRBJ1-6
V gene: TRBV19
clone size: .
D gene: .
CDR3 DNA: TGTGCCAGTAGTATCCGACAGAATTCACCCCTCCACTTT
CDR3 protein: CASSIRQNSPLHF

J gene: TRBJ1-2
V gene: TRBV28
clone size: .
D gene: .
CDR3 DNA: TGTGCCAGCAGTCCTCAGGGTCTGGGGGGTGCCCAGGCCGTGGGCTATGGCTACACCTTC
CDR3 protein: CASSPQGLGGAQAVGYGYTF

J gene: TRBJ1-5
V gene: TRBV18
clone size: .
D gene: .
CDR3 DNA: TGTGCCAGCTCACCACGAGGGGGACGGGGCAATCAGCCCCAGCATTTT
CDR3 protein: CASSPRGGRGNQPQHF

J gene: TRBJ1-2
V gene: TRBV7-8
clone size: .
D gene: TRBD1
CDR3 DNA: TGTGCCAGCAGCTTAGGCTTCTGGGGACAGGACGAAGGCTACACCTTC
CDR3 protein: CASSLGFWGQDEGYTF

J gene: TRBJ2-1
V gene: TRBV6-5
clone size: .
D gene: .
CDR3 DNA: TGTGCCAGCAGTTACGAACAGAGTTACTCCTACAATGAGCAGTTCTTC
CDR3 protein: CASSYEQSYSYNEQFF

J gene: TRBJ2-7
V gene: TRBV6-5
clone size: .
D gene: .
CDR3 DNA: TGTGCCAGCAGTTCAACCGATAAACTAGCGCAGTACTTC
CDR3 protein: CASSSTDKLAQYF

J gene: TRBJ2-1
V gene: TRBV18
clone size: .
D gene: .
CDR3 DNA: TGTGCCAGCTCACCGTTGGGACTGAATGAGCAGTTCTTC
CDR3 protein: CASSPLGLNEQFF

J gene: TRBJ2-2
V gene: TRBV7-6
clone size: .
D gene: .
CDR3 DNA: TGTGCCAGCAGTCCTCGAGGGATCTACACCGGGGAGCTGTTTTTT
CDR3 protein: CASSPRGIYTGELFF

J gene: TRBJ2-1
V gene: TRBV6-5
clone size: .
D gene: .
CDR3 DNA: TGTGCCAGCAGTTACGGGCAGCTCTCCAATGAGCAGTTCTTC
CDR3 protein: CASSYGQLSNEQFF

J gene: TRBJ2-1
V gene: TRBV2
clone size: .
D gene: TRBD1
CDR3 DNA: TGTGCCAGCAGTAAGGGGGCCTGGGAGCAGTTCTTC
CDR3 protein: CASSKGAWEQFF

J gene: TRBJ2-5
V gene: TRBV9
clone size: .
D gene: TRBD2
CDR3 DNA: TGTGCCAGCAGCGCTCAAGTTAGCGGGGGGCAAGAGACCCAGTACTTC
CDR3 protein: CASSAQVSGGQETQYF

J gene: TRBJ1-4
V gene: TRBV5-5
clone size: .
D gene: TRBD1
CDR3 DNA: TGTGCCAGCAGCGCGACAGGGGAAACTAATGAAAAACTGTTTTTT
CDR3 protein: CASSATGETNEKLFF

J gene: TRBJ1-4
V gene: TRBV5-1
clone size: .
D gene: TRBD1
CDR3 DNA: TGCGCCAGCAGCTGGGCACCAGGGGGCGGGGGTGAAAAACTGTTTTTT
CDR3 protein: CASSWAPGGGGEKLFF

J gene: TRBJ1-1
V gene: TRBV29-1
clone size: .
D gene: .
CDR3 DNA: TGCAGCGTTGGGAGAATTTTCACTGAAGCTTTCTTT
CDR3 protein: CSVGRIFTEAFF

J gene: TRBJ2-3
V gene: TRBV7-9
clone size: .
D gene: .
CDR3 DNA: TGTGCCAGCAGCCCTTGGGCACAGAGTTCGGATACGCAGTATTTT
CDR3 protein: CASSPWAQSSDTQYF